The next 15 T cell receptor beta chains were all read from a single sample in a study of cytomegalovirus exposure and HLA in healthy donors. The PCR had 60 Vbeta and 13 Jbeta primers. Method: immunoSEQ multiplex PCR; TCRdb's copy keeps in-frame clones and lacks some. This table holds 150,000 or so clones, around 77% found once. The sample comprised PBMCs. Receptor source: a woman aged 40 to 49 in good health and CMV-seropositive.

The V call is TRBV5-1, the J call TRBJ2-5; 14 positions match TRBD2. J was trimmed by 5 bases and V by 3 bases; bases with no gene match: 6. The germline V gene has CDR1 SGHRS and CDR2 YFSETQ. This CDR3 is built from 16 residues. DNA of the CDR3: TGCGCCAGCAGCTGGGGGACTAGCGGGGGTAGGGAGACCCAGTACTTC. Translation: CASSWGTSGGRETQYF.

This clone came up once. J is TRBJ2-1 and V is TRBV5-1; the D is unclear. Per germline, CDR1 SGHRS and CDR2 YFSETQ. V lost 0 bases and J lost 6, with 10 bases in between. The CDR3 length is 14 residues. CDR3 protein: CASSLDSTANEQFF. The CDR3 coding sequence is TGCGCCAGCAGCTTGGATTCGACTGCCAATGAGCAGTTCTTC.

This clone was detected once. This chain uses TRBV27 with TRBJ2-7; D gene unclear. The germline gives CDR1 MNHEY, CDR2 SMNVEV (reference sequence). V was shortened by 8 bases and J by 5 bases, with 10 bases between the two germline ends. This CDR3 region has 11 residues. The CDR3 here is CASFGGHEQYF. Here the CDR3 DNA reads TGTGCCAGCTTCGGCGGCCACGAGCAGTACTTC.

The DNA for the CDR3 is TGTGCCAGCAGTGAATTTGGACAGGGGTATGGCTACACCTTC. This codes for CASSEFGQGYGYTF. The rearrangement links TRBV25-1 to TRBJ1-2; 9 positions agree with TRBD1. This CDR3 region has 14 residues. Germline V gene data show CDR1 as MGHDK and CDR2 as SYGVNS. V was clipped by 1 base and J by 5 bases; unmatched bases: 2.

J is TRBJ1-2 and V is TRBV5-6, with D possibly being TRBD1 (5 bases). V lost 3 bases to trimming and J lost 5 bases, with 20 bases between them. This CDR3 spans 16 amino acids. Germline V lookup: CDR1 SGHDT, CDR2 YYEEEE. The CDR3 nucleotides are TGTGCCAGCAGCTCAGATCCTAATGGGGCTGGTTATGGCTACACCTTC. Translated, it gives CASSSDPNGAGYGYTF.

The J gene is TRBJ1-4, the V gene TRBV28; D is perhaps TRBD1 (5 bases). V lost 6 bases and J 3 bases, leaving 11 bases between the germline ends. Germline loops: CDR1 MDHEN, CDR2 SYDVKM. This CDR3 contains 14 residues. The CDR3 loop reads CASSPGLSNEKLFF. The CDR3 DNA is TGTGCCAGCAGCCCGGGACTGTCTAATGAAAAACTGTTTTTT.

The chain is built from TRBV7-7 and TRBJ2-5; TRBD2 matches at 15 bases. After removal of 3 bases from V and 5 bases from J, the junction contained 1 base not matched to a gene. The CDR3 is made up of 15 amino acids. Germline CDR1 is SSHAT and CDR2 is FNYEAQ (reference sequence). This chain's CDR3 is CASSFGTSGGETQYF. The CDR3 nucleotides are TGTGCCAGCAGCTTTGGGACTAGCGGGGGGGAGACCCAGTACTTC.

The chain uses TRBV5-1 and TRBJ2-5; D ambiguous. CDR3 length: 15 amino acids. The germline gives CDR1 SGHRS, CDR2 YFSETQ. Trimming stripped 1 base from V and 5 bases from J, with 15 bases between. The CDR3 nucleotides are TGCGCCAGCAGCTTGTTGGCTGGGCTGGGTGAGACCCAGTACTTC. The encoded protein is CASSLLAGLGETQYF.

The chain recombines TRBV15 with TRBJ2-2; no reliable D call. This CDR3 spans 14 amino acids. V was cut by 3 bases and J by 6 bases, with 11 bases left in between. Germline V CDR1 and CDR2: LNHNV, YYDKDF (reference sequence). CDR3 nucleotide sequence: TGTGCCACCAGCAGGGTATACAGTTCCGGGGAGCTGTTTTTT. Translating it yields CATSRVYSSGELFF.

J is TRBJ2-1 and V is TRBV5-1; D possibly corresponds to TRBD1 (8 bases). CDR3 length equals 15 residues. From germline, CDR1 is SGHRS and CDR2 YFSETQ. Trimming removed 4 bases from V and 5 bases from J, with 16 bases in between. The CDR3 region has the DNA TGCGCCAGCAGCACGACAGGGGACTACAACAATGAGCAGTTCTTC. The encoded protein is CASSTTGDYNNEQFF.

The gene calls are TRBV4-2 and TRBJ1-4; no clear D. The CDR3 runs 15 residues. The germline V gene encodes CDR1 LGHNA and CDR2 YNFKEQ. V was cut by 0 bases and J by 8 bases, with 13 bases left in between. The CDR3 sequence: CASSQEAGSGEKLFF. The CDR3 bases are TGTGCCAGCAGCCAAGAGGCGGGCTCGGGAGAAAAACTGTTTTTT.

CDR3 loop: CASSPLGGLEQFF. For the CDR3, the DNA is TGTGCCAGCTCACCTCTGGGGGGATTAGAGCAGTTCTTC. V usage is TRBV18 and J usage is TRBJ2-1; perhaps TRBD2 as D (6 bases). Germline CDR1 KGHSH, CDR2 LQKENI. The CDR3 length is 13 residues. Deletions cut 3 bases from V and 10 bases from J, with 13 bases between.

The V and J genes are TRBV20-1 and TRBJ1-1; 7 positions match TRBD1. Germline trimming cut 7 bases from V and 7 bases from J; bases unmatched to any gene: 6. This CDR3 has 11 amino acids. Germline V gene lookup returns CDR1 DFQATT and CDR2 SNEGSKA (reference sequence). This chain's CDR3 is CSGGRTGEAFF. CDR3 bases: TGCAGTGGGGGAAGGACAGGTGAAGCTTTCTTT.

This rearrangement joins TRBV14 to TRBJ2-1, with TRBD2 identical over 9 bases. V was pared by 0 bases and J by 5 bases, with 14 bases of the junction left unmatched. CDR3 length equals 19 residues. Germline values: CDR1 SGHDN, CDR2 FVKESK. As DNA, the CDR3 is TGTGCCAGCAGCCAAGATCCAGCGGGGGGACCGCCTGTCGACAATGAGCAGTTCTTC. Its protein is CASSQDPAGGPPVDNEQFF.

This clone was picked up a small number of times. The chain combines TRBV6-1 with TRBJ1-4, with 8 bases lining up with TRBD1. V dropped 5 bases and J dropped 2; count of bases not matched to a gene: 4. CDR3 size: 15 residues. Germline lookup yields CDR1 MNHNS and CDR2 SASEGT. CDR3 bases: TGTGCCAGCAGTCCCGACAGGGGCACTAATGAAAAACTGTTTTTT. Protein sequence: CASSPDRGTNEKLFF.